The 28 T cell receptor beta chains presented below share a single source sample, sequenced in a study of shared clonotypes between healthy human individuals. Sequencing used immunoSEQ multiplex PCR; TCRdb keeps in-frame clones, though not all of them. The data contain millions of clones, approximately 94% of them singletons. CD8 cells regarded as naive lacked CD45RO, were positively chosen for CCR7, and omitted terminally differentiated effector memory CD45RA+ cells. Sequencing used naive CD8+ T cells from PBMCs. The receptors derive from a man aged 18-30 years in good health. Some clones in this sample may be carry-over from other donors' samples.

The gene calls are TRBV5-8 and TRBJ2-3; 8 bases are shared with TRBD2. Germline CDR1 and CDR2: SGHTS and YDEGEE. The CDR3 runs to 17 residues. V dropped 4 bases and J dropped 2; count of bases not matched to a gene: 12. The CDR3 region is CASSLDVSGVDTDTQYF. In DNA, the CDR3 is TGTGCCAGCAGCCTCGACGTTAGCGGGGTAGACACAGATACGCAGTATTTT.

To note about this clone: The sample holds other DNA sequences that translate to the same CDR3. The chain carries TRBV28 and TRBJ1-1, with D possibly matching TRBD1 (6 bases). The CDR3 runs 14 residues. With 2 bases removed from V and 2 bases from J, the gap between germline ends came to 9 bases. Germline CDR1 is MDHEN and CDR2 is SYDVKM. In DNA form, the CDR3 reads TGTGCCAGCAGTTTACGGACAGTAAACACTGAAGCTTTCTTT. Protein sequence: CASSLRTVNTEAFF.

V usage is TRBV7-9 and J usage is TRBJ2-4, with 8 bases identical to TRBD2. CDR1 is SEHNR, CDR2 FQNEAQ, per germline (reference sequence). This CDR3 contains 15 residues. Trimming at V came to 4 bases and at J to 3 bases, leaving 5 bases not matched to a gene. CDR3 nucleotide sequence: TGTGCCAGCAGCTCTACTAGCGGAAACAAAAACATTCAGTACTTC. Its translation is CASSSTSGNKNIQYF.

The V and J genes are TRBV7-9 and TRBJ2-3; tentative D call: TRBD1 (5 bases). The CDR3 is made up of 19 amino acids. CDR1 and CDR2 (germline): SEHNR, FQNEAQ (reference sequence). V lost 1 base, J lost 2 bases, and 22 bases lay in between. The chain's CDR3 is CASSLDDRSSNSITDTQYF. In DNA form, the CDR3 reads TGTGCCAGCAGCTTAGATGACAGAAGTTCGAATTCAATCACAGATACGCAGTATTTT.

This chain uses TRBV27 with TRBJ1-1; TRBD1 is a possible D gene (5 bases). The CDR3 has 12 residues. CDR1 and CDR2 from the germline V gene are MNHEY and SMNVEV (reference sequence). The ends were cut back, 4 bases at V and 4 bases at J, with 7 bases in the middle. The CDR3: CASSSGPTEAFF. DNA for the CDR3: TGTGCCAGCAGTTCAGGGCCCACTGAAGCTTTCTTT.

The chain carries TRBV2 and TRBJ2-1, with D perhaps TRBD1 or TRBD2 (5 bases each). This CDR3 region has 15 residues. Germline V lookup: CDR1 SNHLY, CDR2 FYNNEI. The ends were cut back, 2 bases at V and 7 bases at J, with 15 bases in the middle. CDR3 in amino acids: CASSEWAGSMNEQFF. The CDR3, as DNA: TGTGCCAGCAGTGAATGGGCAGGGAGTATGAATGAGCAGTTCTTC.

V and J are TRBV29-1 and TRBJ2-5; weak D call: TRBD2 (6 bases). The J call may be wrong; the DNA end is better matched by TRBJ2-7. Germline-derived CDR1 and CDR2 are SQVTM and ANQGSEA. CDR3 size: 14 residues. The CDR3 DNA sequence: TGCAGCGTTGGCGGGGTACTAGAGTCCTACGAGCAGTACTTC. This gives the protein CSVGGVLESYEQYF.

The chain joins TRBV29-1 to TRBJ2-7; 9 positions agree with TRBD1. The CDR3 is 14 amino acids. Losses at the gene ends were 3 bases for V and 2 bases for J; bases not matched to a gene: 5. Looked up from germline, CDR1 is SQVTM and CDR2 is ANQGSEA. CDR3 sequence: CSVDPTGGAYEQYF. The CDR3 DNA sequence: TGCAGCGTTGACCCGACAGGGGGGGCCTACGAGCAGTACTTC.

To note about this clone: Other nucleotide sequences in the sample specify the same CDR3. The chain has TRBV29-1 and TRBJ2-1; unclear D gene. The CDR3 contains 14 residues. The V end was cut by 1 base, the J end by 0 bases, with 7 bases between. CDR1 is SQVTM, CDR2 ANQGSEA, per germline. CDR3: CSVEGGTSYNEQFF. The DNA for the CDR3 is TGCAGCGTTGAAGGGGGTACCTCCTACAATGAGCAGTTCTTC.

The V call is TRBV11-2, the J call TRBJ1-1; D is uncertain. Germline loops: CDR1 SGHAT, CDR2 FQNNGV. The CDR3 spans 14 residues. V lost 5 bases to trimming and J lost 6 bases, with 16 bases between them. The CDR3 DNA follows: TGTGCCAGCAGCAGCCGAGAGTCGGTCCCTGAAGCTTTCTTT. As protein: CASSSRESVPEAFF.

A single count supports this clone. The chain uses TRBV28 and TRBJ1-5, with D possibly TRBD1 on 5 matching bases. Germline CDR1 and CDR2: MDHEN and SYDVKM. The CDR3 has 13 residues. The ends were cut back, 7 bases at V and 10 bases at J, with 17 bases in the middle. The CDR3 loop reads CASTMGGEGPQHF. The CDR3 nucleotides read TGTGCCAGCACCATGGGGGGAGAAGGTCCCCAGCATTTT.

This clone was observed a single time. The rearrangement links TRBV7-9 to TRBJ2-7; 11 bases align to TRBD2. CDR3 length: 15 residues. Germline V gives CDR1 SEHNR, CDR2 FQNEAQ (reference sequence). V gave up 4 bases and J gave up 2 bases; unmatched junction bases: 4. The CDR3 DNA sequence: TGTGCCAGCAGCTCCGTAGCGGGAGGGCCCTACGAGCAGTACTTC. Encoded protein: CASSSVAGGPYEQYF.

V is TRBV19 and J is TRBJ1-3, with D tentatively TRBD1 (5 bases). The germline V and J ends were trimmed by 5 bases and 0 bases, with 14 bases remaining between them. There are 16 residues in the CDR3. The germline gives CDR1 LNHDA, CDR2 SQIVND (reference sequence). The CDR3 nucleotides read TGTGCCAGTAGTCCGGGACGGATCCTCTCTGGAAACACCATATATTTT. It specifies CASSPGRILSGNTIYF.

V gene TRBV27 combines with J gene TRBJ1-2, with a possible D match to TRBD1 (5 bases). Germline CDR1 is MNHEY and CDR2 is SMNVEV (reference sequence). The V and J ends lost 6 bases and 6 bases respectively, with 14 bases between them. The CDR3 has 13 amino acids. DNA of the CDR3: TGTGCCAGCAGCCTCTATGGGGCGCATGGCTACACCTTC. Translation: CASSLYGAHGYTF.

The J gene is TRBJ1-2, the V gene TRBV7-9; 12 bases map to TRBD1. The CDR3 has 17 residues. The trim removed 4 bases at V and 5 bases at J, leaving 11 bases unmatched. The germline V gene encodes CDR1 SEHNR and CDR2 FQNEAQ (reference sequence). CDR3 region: CASSSGQGAFSLYGYTF. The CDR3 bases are TGTGCCAGCAGCTCGGGACAGGGGGCATTTTCTTTGTATGGCTACACCTTC.

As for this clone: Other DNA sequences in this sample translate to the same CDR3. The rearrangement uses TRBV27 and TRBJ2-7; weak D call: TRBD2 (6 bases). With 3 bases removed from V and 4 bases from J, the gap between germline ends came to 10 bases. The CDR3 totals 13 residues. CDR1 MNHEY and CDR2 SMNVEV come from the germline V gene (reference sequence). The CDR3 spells CASSFGGRYEQYF. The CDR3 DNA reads TGTGCCAGCAGTTTTGGGGGGAGGTACGAGCAGTACTTC.

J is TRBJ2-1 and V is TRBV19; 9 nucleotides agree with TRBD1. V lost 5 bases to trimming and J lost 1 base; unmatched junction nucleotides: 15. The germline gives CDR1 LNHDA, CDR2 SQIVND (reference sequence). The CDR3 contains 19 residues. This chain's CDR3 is CASSVAGTGRGGSYNEQFF. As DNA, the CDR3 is TGTGCCAGTAGTGTCGCCGGGACAGGGAGGGGTGGATCCTACAATGAGCAGTTCTTC.

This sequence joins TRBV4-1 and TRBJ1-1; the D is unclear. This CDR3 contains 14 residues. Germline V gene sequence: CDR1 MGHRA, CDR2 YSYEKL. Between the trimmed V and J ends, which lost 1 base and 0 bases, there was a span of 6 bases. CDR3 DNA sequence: TGCGCCAGCAGCCAAGGATTTTTGAACACTGAAGCTTTCTTT. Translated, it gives CASSQGFLNTEAFF.

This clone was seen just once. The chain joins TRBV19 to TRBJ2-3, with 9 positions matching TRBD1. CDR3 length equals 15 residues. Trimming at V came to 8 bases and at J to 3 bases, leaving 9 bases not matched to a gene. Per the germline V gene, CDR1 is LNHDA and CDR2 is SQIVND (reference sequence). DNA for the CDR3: TGTGCCAGTCGCACCACAGGGGGCTGGACAGATACGCAGTATTTT. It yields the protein CASRTTGGWTDTQYF.

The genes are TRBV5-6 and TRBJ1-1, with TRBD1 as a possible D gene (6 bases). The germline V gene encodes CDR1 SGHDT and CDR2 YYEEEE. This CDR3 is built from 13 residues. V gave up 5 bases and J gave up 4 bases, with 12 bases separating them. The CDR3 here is CASRTGQSTEAFF. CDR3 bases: TGTGCCAGCAGGACAGGACAGTCCACTGAAGCTTTCTTT.

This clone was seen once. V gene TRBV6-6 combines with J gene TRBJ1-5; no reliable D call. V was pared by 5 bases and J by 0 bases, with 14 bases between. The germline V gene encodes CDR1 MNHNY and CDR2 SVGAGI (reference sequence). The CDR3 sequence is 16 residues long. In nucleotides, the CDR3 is TGTGCCAGCAGTCCCCCGGGATACCATAGCAATCAGCCCCAGCATTTT. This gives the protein CASSPPGYHSNQPQHF.

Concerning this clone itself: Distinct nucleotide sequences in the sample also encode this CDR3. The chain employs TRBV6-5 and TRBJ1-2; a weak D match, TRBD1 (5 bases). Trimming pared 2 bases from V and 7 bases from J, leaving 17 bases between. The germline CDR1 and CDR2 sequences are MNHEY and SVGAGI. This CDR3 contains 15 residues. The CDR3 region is CASSYLRAGRGGYTF. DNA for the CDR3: TGTGCCAGCAGTTACCTCAGGGCCGGGAGAGGTGGCTACACCTTC.

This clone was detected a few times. In DNA, the CDR3 is TGTGCCAGCAGCAAAGCGCTAGGGGGTCAGCCCCAGCATTTT. Amino acid sequence: CASSKALGGQPQHF. The J gene is TRBJ1-5, the V gene TRBV21-1; the table's D call of TRBD1 was not tested on the DNA. TRBV21-1 is a pseudogene. The CDR3 is made up of 14 amino acids.

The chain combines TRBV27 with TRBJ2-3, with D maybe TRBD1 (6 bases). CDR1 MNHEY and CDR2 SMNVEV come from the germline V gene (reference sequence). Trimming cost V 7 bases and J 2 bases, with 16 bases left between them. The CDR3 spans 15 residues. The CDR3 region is CASTPLTGHTDTQYF. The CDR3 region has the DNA TGTGCCAGCACCCCCTTGACAGGTCACACAGATACGCAGTATTTT.

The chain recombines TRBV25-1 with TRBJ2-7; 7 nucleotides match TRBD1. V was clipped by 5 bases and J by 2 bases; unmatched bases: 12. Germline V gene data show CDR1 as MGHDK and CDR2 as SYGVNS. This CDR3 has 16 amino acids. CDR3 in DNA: TGTGCCAGCAGTTTTTCGCAGGGGGACATCCCCTACGAGCAGTACTTC. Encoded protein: CASSFSQGDIPYEQYF.

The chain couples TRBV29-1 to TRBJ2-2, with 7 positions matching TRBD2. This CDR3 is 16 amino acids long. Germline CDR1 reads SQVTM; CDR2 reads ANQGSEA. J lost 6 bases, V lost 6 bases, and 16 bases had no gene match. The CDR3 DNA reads TGCAGCGTCTCCCAGGGCAGCGGGATCGGGTCCGGGGAGCTGTTTTTT. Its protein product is CSVSQGSGIGSGELFF.

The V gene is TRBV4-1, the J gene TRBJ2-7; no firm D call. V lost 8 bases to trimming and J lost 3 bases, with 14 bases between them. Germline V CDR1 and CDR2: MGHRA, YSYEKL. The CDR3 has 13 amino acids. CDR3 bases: TGCGCCAGCGCTCCGCGTGAAGGCTACGAGCAGTACTTC. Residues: CASAPREGYEQYF.

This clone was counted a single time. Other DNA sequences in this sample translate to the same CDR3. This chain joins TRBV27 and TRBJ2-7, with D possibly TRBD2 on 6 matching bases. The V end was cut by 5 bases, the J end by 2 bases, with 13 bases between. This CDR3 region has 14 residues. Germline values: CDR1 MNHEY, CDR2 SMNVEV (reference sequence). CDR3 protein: CASSPGLGTYEQYF. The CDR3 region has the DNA TGTGCCAGCAGTCCGGGACTGGGGACCTACGAGCAGTACTTC.